These 19 T cell receptor beta chains share one sample of origin, sequenced in a study of vaccination and CD4 T cells after COVID-19. Their cognate antigens are unknown. Cultured CD4+ T cell DNA underwent sequencing with the Oncomine TCR Beta short-read assay. Each CDR3 protein is one row after TCRdb ran MiXCR on the PCR reads. The repertoire holds 9,500 to 10,000 distinct CDR3 sequences, with around half as singletons. Treatment noted: 10-day PBMC culture with coronavirus spike peptide pools or control peptides (ViraFEST assay). Sequencing was performed on CD4+ T cells from blood, cultured in vitro. The receptors derive from a human donor who had recovered from COVID-19.

This clonotype was seen a handful of times. The genes are TRBV11-3 and TRBJ2-7; D remains ambiguous. The CDR3 has 14 residues. Trimming cost V 4 bases and J 6 bases, with 16 bases left between them. CDR1 is SGHNT and CDR2 is YENEEA in the germline V gene. The CDR3 DNA sequence: TGTGCCAGCAGCTCCCAGCCCCTTCGCAGCGAGCAGTACTTC. Translated: CASSSQPLRSEQYF. Filled out from reference TRBV11-3 and TRBJ2-7, the complete variable domain reads EAGVVQSPRYKIIEKKQPVAFWCNPISGHNTLYWYLQNLGQGPELLIRYENEEAVDDSQLPKDRFSAERLKGVDSTLKIQPAELGDSAVYLCASSSQPLRSEQYFGPGTRLTVT.

This clonotype appeared a few times. The V and J genes are TRBV27 and TRBJ2-1, with D hard to call. The CDR3 is 17 amino acids. V was pared by 1 base and J by 0 bases, with 13 bases between. Germline CDR1 is MNHEY and CDR2 is SMNVEV (reference sequence). The CDR3 DNA follows: TGTGCCAGCAGTTTATATAGTGTCCTCAGCTCCTACAATGAGCAGTTCTTC. Translation gives CASSLYSVLSSYNEQFF.

V usage is TRBV2 and J usage is TRBJ1-2; D is ambiguous. CDR1 is SNHLY, CDR2 FYNNEI, per germline. The V end lost 6 bases, the J end lost 7 bases, and 12 bases lay between the germline ends. This CDR3 contains 12 residues. The CDR3 is CASRTWTTGYTF. CDR3 DNA sequence: TGTGCCAGCAGGACTTGGACGACTGGCTACACCTTC. Drawing the rest from reference TRBV2 and TRBJ1-2, the complete variable domain is EPEVTQTPSHQVTQMGQEVILRCVPISNHLYFYWYRQILGQKVEFLVSFYNNEISEKSEIFDDQFSVERPDGSNFTLKIRSTKLEDSAMYFCASRTWTTGYTFGSGTRLTVV.

This chain uses TRBV14 with TRBJ1-6; D is uncertain. V was pared by 4 bases and J by 8 bases, with 21 bases between. The CDR3 is made up of 17 amino acids. Germline lookup yields CDR1 SGHDN and CDR2 FVKESK. The CDR3 DNA reads TGTGCCAGCAGCCTTGGCCCCCTGGGGATCGCCCATTCACCCCTCCACTTT. It specifies CASSLGPLGIAHSPLHF. Full variable domain (missing parts from reference TRBV14 and TRBJ1-6): EAGVTQFPSHSVIEKGQTVTLRCDPISGHDNLYWYRRVMGKEIKFLLHFVKESKQDESGMPNNRFLAERTGGTYSTLKVQPAELEDSGVYFCASSLGPLGIAHSPLHFGNGTRLTVT.

The chain uses TRBV11-3 and TRBJ2-3, with D hard to call. The CDR3 loop spans 14 amino acids. CDR1 is SGHNT and CDR2 is YENEEA in the germline V gene. Trimming took 5 bases from V and 1 from J, leaving 10 bases between them. The CDR3: CASSRVMGTDTQYF. CDR3 DNA sequence: TGTGCCAGCAGCCGCGTTATGGGCACAGATACGCAGTATTTT.

The chain uses TRBV30 and TRBJ2-5; perhaps TRBD1 as D (6 bases). Germline V gives CDR1 GTSNPN, CDR2 SVGIG (reference sequence). The CDR3 consists of 12 residues. V was trimmed by 4 bases and J by 2 bases, leaving 8 bases between them. The CDR3 here is CAWTDSQETQYF. CDR3 in DNA: TGTGCCTGGACGGACAGTCAAGAGACCCAGTACTTC.

CDR3 bases: TGTGCCAGCAGCCCGGGACAGAGGATTAATTCACCCCTCCACTTT. Translating gives CASSPGQRINSPLHF. The J gene is TRBJ1-6, the V gene TRBV6-1; 7 bases line up with TRBD1. J gave up 6 bases and V 6 bases, and 8 bases lay outside the gene matches. CDR3 size: 15 residues. Germline V gene sequence: CDR1 MNHNS, CDR2 SASEGT.

This rearrangement joins TRBV12-3 or TRBV12-4 to TRBJ2-2; D possibly corresponds to TRBD2 (6 bases). The length of the CDR3 is 15 residues. Trimming removed 8 bases from V and 1 base from J, with 14 bases in between. The CDR3 is CASAGWLENTGELFF. The CDR3 DNA reads TGTGCCAGCGCGGGGTGGCTAGAGAACACCGGGGAGCTGTTTTTT.

The J gene is TRBJ1-3, the V gene TRBV6-5, with D maybe TRBD1 (5 bases). This CDR3 is 15 amino acids long. Trimming left V 0 bases short and J 4 bases short, with 10 bases between. From germline, CDR1 is MNHEY and CDR2 SVGAGI. In DNA, the CDR3 is TGTGCCAGCAGTTACTCCGGGGCGGGCGGAAACACCATATATTTT. Its protein product is CASSYSGAGGNTIYF.

The CDR3 DNA reads as TGTGCCAGTAGCCGGGCCGATATCAATCAGCCCCAGCATTTT. It yields the protein CASSRADINQPQHF. The rearrangement joins TRBV19 to TRBJ1-5; no definite D call. CDR3 length: 14 residues. V dropped 6 bases and J dropped 3 bases, with 12 bases sitting between them. Germline V gene data show CDR1 as LNHDA and CDR2 as SQIVND (reference sequence).

This clonotype occurred a few times. The chain joins TRBV2 to TRBJ2-1; TRBD2 matches at 9 bases. This CDR3 contains 14 residues. The germline V gene has CDR1 SNHLY and CDR2 FYNNEI. Germline trimming cut 2 bases from V and 7 bases from J; bases unmatched to any gene: 3. CDR3 residues: CASSERLAVNEQFF. CDR3 bases: TGTGCCAGCAGTGAAAGACTAGCGGTTAATGAGCAGTTCTTC.

This clonotype turned up a few times. The chain uses TRBV25-1 and TRBJ1-1, with a weak D call TRBD1 (6 bases). This CDR3 has 15 residues. From germline, CDR1 is MGHDK and CDR2 SYGVNS. Trimming left V 4 bases short and J 3 bases short, with 15 bases between. The CDR3 DNA sequence: TGTGCCAGCAGTGGATTTACAGGGACCGACACTGAAGCTTTCTTT. Its translation: CASSGFTGTDTEAFF.

This clonotype was seen more than once but under ten times. CDR3 sequence (DNA): TGTGCCAGCAGTTACATACAGGGACCTTATGGCTACACCTTC. It encodes CASSYIQGPYGYTF. The rearrangement links TRBV6-5 to TRBJ1-2; D possibly corresponds to TRBD1 (6 bases). CDR1 MNHEY and CDR2 SVGAGI come from the germline V gene. The ends were cut back, 2 bases at V and 5 bases at J, with 12 bases in the middle. This CDR3 comprises 14 residues.

This chain connects TRBV5-8 to TRBJ1-5, with 9 nucleotides matching TRBD1. CDR1 SGHTS and CDR2 YDEGEE come from the germline V gene. J lost 6 bases, V lost 0 bases, and 7 bases had no gene match. This CDR3 comprises 16 residues. CDR3 in amino acids: CASSLAALQGAQPQHF. As DNA, the CDR3 is TGTGCCAGCAGCTTGGCCGCTCTACAGGGGGCTCAGCCCCAGCATTTT. Full variable domain (missing parts from reference TRBV5-8 and TRBJ1-5): EAGVTQSPTHLIKTRGQQATLRCSPISGHTSVYWYQQALGLGLQFLLWYDEGEERNRGNFPPRFSGRQFPNYSSELNVNALELEDSALYLCASSLAALQGAQPQHFGDGTRLSIL.

This clonotype turned up a few times. V and J are TRBV11-2 and TRBJ2-7; perhaps TRBD2 as D (5 bases). The V end lost 0 bases, the J end lost 3 bases, and 18 bases lay between the germline ends. The CDR3 covers 17 residues. Germline V gene data show CDR1 as SGHAT and CDR2 as FQNNGV. The CDR3 DNA sequence: TGTGCCAGCAGCTTAGATTTCGGGTTTCGTAGCGTCTACGAGCAGTACTTC. Residues: CASSLDFGFRSVYEQYF.

The chain recombines TRBV20-1 with TRBJ2-3; tentatively, D is TRBD2 (5 bases). Germline values: CDR1 DFQATT, CDR2 SNEGSKA (reference sequence). V was trimmed by 1 base and J by 4 bases, leaving 6 bases between them. The CDR3 runs 12 residues. This CDR3 reads CSARVGADTQYF. CDR3 nucleotides: TGCAGTGCTAGAGTCGGGGCAGATACGCAGTATTTT.

The chain carries TRBV7-2 and TRBJ2-5; TRBD2 matches 8 bases. The germline gives CDR1 SGHTA, CDR2 FQGNSA. This CDR3 has 13 amino acids. Unmatched junction bases numbered 4, after V lost 6 bases and J lost 4 bases. CDR3 nucleotide sequence: TGTGCCAGCAGGCGGGGGGCCCGAGAGACCCAGTACTTC. It translates to CASRRGARETQYF. The full variable domain, its missing parts supplied by reference TRBV7-2 and TRBJ2-5, is GAGVSQSPSNKVTEKGKDVELRCDPISGHTALYWYRQSLGQGLEFLIYFQGNSAPDKSGLPSDRFSAERTGGSVSTLTIQRTQQEDSAVYLCASRRGARETQYFGPGTRLLVL.

The chain joins TRBV2 to TRBJ1-4, with no clear D. The CDR3 has 16 residues. The V and J ends lost 6 bases and 10 bases respectively, with 24 bases between them. Germline assignment: CDR1 SNHLY and CDR2 FYNNEI. For the CDR3, the DNA is TGTGCCAGCAGGGATATAGGTCAGACCCCGACGGGAAAACTGTTTTTT. This sequence encodes CASRDIGQTPTGKLFF.

This clonotype was detected once. V usage is TRBV27 and J usage is TRBJ2-5; D ambiguous. With 7 bases removed from V and 5 bases from J, the gap between germline ends came to 8 bases. The CDR3 covers 11 residues. CDR1 is MNHEY, CDR2 SMNVEV, per germline (reference sequence). In nucleotides, the CDR3 is TGTGCCAGCACCCTGGTGGAGACCCAGTACTTC. Its protein is CASTLVETQYF.